A selection of T cell receptor beta chains follows, all from one sample in a study of blood T cell repertoires in COVID-19. Measured with immunoSEQ multiplex PCR; TCRdb has only the in-frame clones, and not every one. This table has approximately 280,000 clones, about 88% appearing once. The sample comprised peripheral blood. The origin of the receptors is an older woman with acute or convalescent COVID-19. CDR3s include the opening cysteine and the closing phenylalanine or tryptophan. A D gene is named only where the DNA matches it firmly. Clone size is stated in some rows and not others, as once, few, many or a class when expanded.

d_call	v_call	cdr3_length	clone_size	j_call	cdr3_aa	cdr3_nt
-	TRBV4-3	16	-	TRBJ1-6	CASSHRTTLYNSPLHF	TGCGCCAGCAGCCACCGGACTACTCTCTATAATTCACCCCTCCACTTT
-	TRBV19	13	-	TRBJ1-5	CASNNIINQPQHF	TGTGCCAGTAACAACATAATCAATCAGCCCCAGCATTTT
-	TRBV9	16	few	TRBJ2-7	CASSAAPGGAGYEQYF	TGTGCCAGCAGCGCCGCTCCAGGCGGGGCCGGCTACGAGCAGTACTTC
-	TRBV5-4	14	-	TRBJ1-2	CASSLQTANYGYTF	TGTGCCAGCAGCTTACAGACAGCTAACTATGGCTACACCTTC
-	TRBV7-2	13	-	TRBJ1-2	CASTPGVIYGYTF	TGTGCCAGCACCCCGGGGGTGATCTATGGCTACACCTTC
-	TRBV5-4	13	-	TRBJ2-5	CASSRTGEETQYF	TGTGCCAGCAGCCGGACTGGAGAAGAGACCCAGTACTTC
TRBD1	TRBV9	13	-	TRBJ1-2	CASSDGQGYGYTF	TGTGCCAGCAGCGACGGACAGGGTTATGGCTACACCTTC
TRBD1	TRBV28	16	-	TRBJ1-6	CASSAQRWTGDSPLHF	TGTGCCAGCAGTGCCCAAAGATGGACAGGGGATTCACCCCTCCACTTT
-	TRBV4-3	16	few	TRBJ1-3	CASSQGATNSGNTIYF	TGCGCCAGCAGCCAAGGGGCGACAAACTCTGGAAACACCATATATTTT
TRBD1	TRBV9	15	-	TRBJ1-6	CASSVGTGINSPLHF	TGTGCCAGCAGCGTAGGGACAGGGATTAATTCACCCCTCCACTTT
TRBD2	TRBV6-2/TRBV6-3	16	-	TRBJ2-2	CASSSLAGGNTGELFF	TGTGCCAGCAGTTCCTTAGCGGGAGGAAACACCGGGGAGCTGTTTTTT
TRBD1	TRBV4-2	16	once	TRBJ2-7	CASSQDRTGVSYEQYF	TGTGCCAGCAGCCAAGATCGTACAGGGGTCTCCTACGAGCAGTACTTC
TRBD1	TRBV19	15	-	TRBJ1-1	CASSTPGQGNTEAFF	TGTGCCAGTAGTACCCCGGGACAGGGGAACACTGAAGCTTTCTTT